A single sample is the source of the 29 T cell receptor beta chains below, sequenced in a study of cytomegalovirus exposure and HLA in healthy donors. PCR involved 60 Vbeta and 13 Jbeta primers. Using immunoSEQ multiplex PCR, the repertoire was profiled, and TCRdb retains in-frame clones only, with some absent. The sample holds tens of thousands of clones; 82% are singletons and the top ten take 1.9%. Sequencing used PBMCs. All receptors come from a man younger than 30 in good health and CMV-seronegative.

The rearrangement links TRBV2 to TRBJ2-3; 10 bases align to TRBD2. Germline assignment: CDR1 SNHLY and CDR2 FYNNEI. CDR3 length equals 15 residues. V dropped 4 bases and J dropped 4; count of bases not matched to a gene: 5. The CDR3 protein is CASSVQAGGADTQYF. For the CDR3, the DNA is TGTGCCAGCAGTGTCCAAGCGGGAGGGGCAGATACGCAGTATTTT.

The chain couples TRBV5-1 to TRBJ2-7; D is undetermined. Germline V gene data show CDR1 as SGHRS and CDR2 as YFSETQ. Deletions cut 0 bases from V and 3 bases from J, with 7 bases between. The CDR3 spans 13 residues. CDR3 DNA sequence: TGCGCCAGCAGCTTGGGGCCAGACTACGAGCAGTACTTC. This translates into CASSLGPDYEQYF.

The table lists this clone with a count of one. The chain recombines TRBV19 with TRBJ1-1; no reliable D call. Trimming stripped 3 bases from V and 1 base from J, with 9 bases between. Germline CDR1 reads LNHDA; CDR2 reads SQIVND (reference sequence). This CDR3 comprises 14 residues. The CDR3 bases are TGTGCCAGTAGTATCGCCGCAGGGAACACTGAAGCTTTCTTT. It translates to CASSIAAGNTEAFF.

The chain combines TRBV4-2 with TRBJ1-6, with D uncertain. The CDR3 has 15 amino acids. V was shortened by 0 bases and J by 6 bases, with 9 bases between the two germline ends. Germline-derived CDR1 and CDR2 are LGHNA and YNFKEQ. CDR3 residues: CASSQDPQTNSPLHF. CDR3 coding DNA: TGTGCCAGCAGCCAAGATCCACAGACTAATTCACCCCTCCACTTT.

This clone came up once. V usage is TRBV7-2 and J usage is TRBJ1-1; weak D call: TRBD1 (5 bases). V was shortened by 2 bases and J by 4 bases, with 20 bases between the two germline ends. There are 17 residues in the CDR3. Germline lookup yields CDR1 SGHTA and CDR2 FQGNSA. This chain's CDR3 is CASSLRRWGVRSTEAFF. CDR3 sequence (DNA): TGTGCCAGCAGCTTACGGCGATGGGGCGTGAGGTCCACTGAAGCTTTCTTT.

To note about this clone: Other DNA sequences from this sample encode an identical CDR3 as well. The chain is built from TRBV9 and TRBJ2-5; TRBD2 agrees at 7 bases. Germline lookup yields CDR1 SGDLS and CDR2 YYNGEE. This CDR3 has 15 amino acids. Losses at the gene ends were 0 bases for V and 2 bases for J; bases not matched to a gene: 4. CDR3 DNA: TGTGCCAGCAGCGTAGGGCTAGCGGCTCAAGAGACCCAGTACTTC. This encodes CASSVGLAAQETQYF.

J is TRBJ1-5 and V is TRBV7-9; D call uncertain. Trimming shortened V by 2 bases and J by 4 bases, and 18 bases separated the two germline ends. CDR3 size: 17 residues. Looked up from germline, CDR1 is SEHNR and CDR2 is FQNEAQ (reference sequence). Written as DNA, the CDR3 is TGTGCCAGCAGCTTATCCCCCCTCTTCGGGGTGAATCAGCCCCAGCATTTT. Amino acid sequence: CASSLSPLFGVNQPQHF.

The chain links TRBV27 to TRBJ2-2; D possibly corresponds to TRBD2 (5 bases). This CDR3 is 15 amino acids long. Trimming removed 4 bases at V and 4 bases at J, with 13 bases between. Per germline, CDR1 MNHEY and CDR2 SMNVEV (reference sequence). The CDR3 here is CASSSSRTGTGELFF. Here the CDR3 DNA reads TGTGCCAGCAGTTCTAGCCGGACGGGCACCGGGGAGCTGTTTTTT.

This chain joins TRBV6-5 and TRBJ2-3; 8 positions agree with TRBD1. This CDR3 has 14 amino acids. Germline CDR1 reads MNHEY; CDR2 reads SVGAGI. Trimming at V came to 7 bases and at J to 0 bases, leaving 3 bases not matched to a gene. The DNA of the CDR3 is TGTGCCAGCACCCAGGGGGCTAGCACAGATACGCAGTATTTT. Translated: CASTQGASTDTQYF.

The CDR3 reads CASSSIQGGGNTIYF. DNA of the CDR3: TGTGCCAGCAGTTCTATACAGGGTGGTGGAAACACCATATATTTT. The chain carries TRBV6-5 and TRBJ1-3; the D gene is possibly TRBD1 (6 bases). This CDR3 has 15 amino acids. V lost 4 bases, J lost 3 bases, and 13 bases lay in between. Germline V CDR1 and CDR2: MNHEY, SVGAGI.

The chain is built from TRBV28 and TRBJ2-1; the match to TRBD2 covers 7 bases. The length of the CDR3 is 15 residues. CDR1 is MDHEN, CDR2 SYDVKM, per germline. The trim removed 4 bases at V and 2 bases at J, leaving 5 bases unmatched. CDR3 sequence (DNA): TGTGCCAGCAGTTCTAGCGGAGGGGCCTACAATGAGCAGTTCTTC. It is translated as CASSSSGGAYNEQFF. The whole variable domain, filled in from reference TRBV28 and TRBJ2-1, reads DVKVTQSSRYLVKRTGEKVFLECVQDMDHENMFWYRQDPGLGLRLIYFSYDVKMKEKGDIPEGYSVSREKKERFSLILESASTNQTSMYLCASSSSGGAYNEQFFGPGTRLTVL.

The chain links TRBV18 to TRBJ2-1; 10 nucleotides match TRBD2. Germline V CDR1 and CDR2: KGHSH, LQKENI. This CDR3 contains 14 residues. J was trimmed by 8 bases and V by 2 bases; bases with no gene match: 3. CDR3 DNA sequence: TGTGCCAGCTCACCAAGCGGGGGGGCCCATGAGCAGTTCTTC. Protein: CASSPSGGAHEQFF. The full variable domain, rest sourced from reference TRBV18 and TRBJ2-1, is NAGVMQNPRHLVRRRGQEARLRCSPMKGHSHVYWYRQLPEEGLKFMVYLQKENIIDESGMPKERFSAEFPKEGPSILRIQQVVRGDSAAYFCASSPSGGAHEQFFGPGTRLTVL.

The chain joins TRBV28 to TRBJ2-5; D remains ambiguous. The germline V and J ends were trimmed by 8 bases and 0 bases, with 16 bases remaining between them. The CDR3 totals 15 residues. The germline V gene encodes CDR1 MDHEN and CDR2 SYDVKM. CDR3 coding DNA: TGTGCCAGCCGGAGCCAGCGCCAGAACCAAGAGACCCAGTACTTC. Translation: CASRSQRQNQETQYF.

The table lists this clone with a few counts. The gene calls are TRBV6-1 and TRBJ1-6; the match to TRBD1 covers 8 bases. The CDR3 sequence is 14 residues long. Trimming cost V 4 bases and J 7 bases; bases outside gene matches: 3. The germline gives CDR1 MNHNS, CDR2 SASEGT. Here the CDR3 DNA reads TGTGCCAGCAGTGTGGGACAGGAGAATTCACCCCTCCACTTT. Translating gives CASSVGQENSPLHF.

This chain links TRBV9 with TRBJ2-7; D not resolved. Germline CDR1 reads SGDLS; CDR2 reads YYNGEE. V was clipped by 1 base and J by 2 bases, with 10 bases between them. This CDR3 region has 14 residues. CDR3 bases: TGTGCCAGCAGCGTATCCGGGTCAGCCTACGAGCAGTACTTC. Translated: CASSVSGSAYEQYF.

The gene calls are TRBV5-1 and TRBJ1-1; D is undetermined. Per the germline V gene, CDR1 is SGHRS and CDR2 is YFSETQ. V dropped 0 bases and J dropped 2 bases, with 14 bases sitting between them. The CDR3 runs 16 residues. The CDR3 nucleotides are TGCGCCAGCAGCTTGGAAATGGGCGAGGGAAACACTGAAGCTTTCTTT. It encodes CASSLEMGEGNTEAFF.

The rearrangement links TRBV6-5 to TRBJ1-1; D call uncertain. In germline, CDR1 is MNHEY, CDR2 SVGAGI. V lost 5 bases and J lost 8, with 21 bases in between. This CDR3 region has 15 residues. CDR3 sequence reads: CASSISFGSRSEAFF. CDR3 DNA: TGTGCCAGCAGTATAAGCTTTGGGAGCCGTTCAGAAGCTTTCTTT.

The chain recombines TRBV19 with TRBJ2-5; 7 positions match TRBD2. The ends lost 5 bases at V and 5 bases at J; junction bases unmatched: 8. The CDR3 length is 14 residues. The V gene's germline CDR1 is LNHDA and CDR2 SQIVND (reference sequence). The chain's CDR3 is CASSSVQGGETQYF. Here the CDR3 DNA reads TGTGCCAGTAGTTCCGTCCAGGGAGGGGAGACCCAGTACTTC.

The chain joins TRBV29-1 to TRBJ2-4; no clear D gene. Germline CDR1 and CDR2: SQVTM and ANQGSEA. V was clipped by 1 base and J by 0 bases, with 4 bases between them. There are 13 residues in the CDR3. This chain's CDR3 is CSVEAGAKNIQYF. The CDR3 DNA reads as TGCAGCGTTGAAGCGGGAGCCAAAAACATTCAGTACTTC.

The chain has TRBV19 and TRBJ2-7, with D perhaps matching TRBD1 (6 bases). CDR1 and CDR2 (germline): LNHDA, SQIVND (reference sequence). V was cut by 2 bases and J by 8 bases, with 22 bases left in between. The CDR3 is 16 residues long. This CDR3 reads CASSIQPPLQGSQQYF. CDR3 in DNA: TGTGCCAGTAGTATACAGCCACCTTTACAGGGCAGTCAGCAGTACTTC.

The count of this clone is one. The V and J genes are TRBV28 and TRBJ1-5; tentative D call: TRBD1 (5 bases). The V gene lost 5 bases and the J gene lost 4 bases, with 15 bases spanning the gap. From germline, CDR1 is MDHEN and CDR2 SYDVKM. The CDR3 has 15 amino acids. The CDR3 nucleotides are TGTGCCAGCAGTACCGGGGGGGTGGGTAATCAGCCCCAGCATTTT. Translated, it gives CASSTGGVGNQPQHF. The complete variable domain, with remaining parts taken from reference TRBV28 and TRBJ1-5, reads DVKVTQSSRYLVKRTGEKVFLECVQDMDHENMFWYRQDPGLGLRLIYFSYDVKMKEKGDIPEGYSVSREKKERFSLILESASTNQTSMYLCASSTGGVGNQPQHFGDGTRLSIL.

The chain has TRBV7-3 and TRBJ1-1, with no clear D. V dropped 3 bases and J dropped 5 bases, with 16 bases sitting between them. The germline V gene encodes CDR1 SGHTA and CDR2 FQGTGA. There are 15 residues in the CDR3. CDR3 region: CASSFLQVPGTEAFF. CDR3 nucleotides: TGTGCCAGCAGCTTTCTCCAAGTTCCCGGGACTGAAGCTTTCTTT.

CDR3 sequence: CASSQEEGPSYEQYF. CDR3 DNA sequence: TGTGCCAGCAGCCAAGAGGAGGGCCCCTCCTACGAGCAGTACTTC. J is TRBJ2-7 and V is TRBV4-2, with D perhaps matching TRBD2 (6 bases). The V end lost 0 bases, the J end lost 0 bases, and 9 bases lay between the germline ends. CDR3 size: 15 residues. The V gene's germline CDR1 is LGHNA and CDR2 YNFKEQ.

The rearrangement joins TRBV14 to TRBJ2-7; a possible D gene is TRBD2 (5 bases). CDR1 is SGHDN and CDR2 is FVKESK in the germline V gene. Trimming cost V 2 bases and J 3 bases, with 8 bases left between them. The CDR3 sequence is 13 residues long. DNA of the CDR3: TGTGCCAGCAGCCAAAGGACTGACTACGAGCAGTACTTC. Translation: CASSQRTDYEQYF. The entire variable domain, with the rest obtained from reference TRBV14 and TRBJ2-7, is as follows: EAGVTQFPSHSVIEKGQTVTLRCDPISGHDNLYWYRRVMGKEIKFLLHFVKESKQDESGMPNNRFLAERTGGTYSTLKVQPAELEDSGVYFCASSQRTDYEQYFGPGTRLTVT.

V gene TRBV15 combines with J gene TRBJ2-3; D perhaps matches TRBD1 (6 bases). The CDR3 sequence is 15 residues long. V dropped 5 bases and J dropped 2 bases, with 14 bases sitting between them. Germline V gives CDR1 LNHNV, CDR2 YYDKDF (reference sequence). Here the CDR3 reads CATSLEGEPTDTQYF. In DNA form, the CDR3 reads TGTGCCACCAGCCTCGAGGGGGAGCCCACAGATACGCAGTATTTT.

J is TRBJ2-2 and V is TRBV27; 7 bases agree with TRBD1. The J segment lost 8 bases and the V segment lost 3 bases, leaving 3 bases of the junction unmatched. The CDR3 is 13 residues long. Germline V lookup: CDR1 MNHEY, CDR2 SMNVEV (reference sequence). CDR3 sequence (DNA): TGTGCCAGCAGTTTGGGCAGGGGGGGGGAGCTGTTTTTT. This gives the protein CASSLGRGGELFF.

The chain employs TRBV7-2 and TRBJ1-6; 9 nucleotides match TRBD1. The CDR3 totals 16 residues. With 0 bases clipped from V and 9 bases from J, the junction kept 6 bases outside the gene matches. Looked up from germline, CDR1 is SGHTA and CDR2 is FQGNSA. The chain's CDR3 is CASSLAQGAGGSPLHF. The CDR3 nucleotides are TGTGCCAGCAGCTTAGCACAGGGGGCAGGAGGTTCACCCCTCCACTTT.

The chain's CDR3 is CASSPGDMNTEAFF. The CDR3 nucleotides read TGTGCCAGCAGCCCAGGCGACATGAACACTGAAGCTTTCTTT. J is TRBJ1-1 and V is TRBV2; no clear D. Trimming took off 6 bases at V and 0 bases at J, with 11 bases between the two ends. The CDR3 runs 14 residues. Per germline, CDR1 SNHLY and CDR2 FYNNEI.

V gene TRBV5-4 combines with J gene TRBJ1-2; 12 nucleotides agree with TRBD1. CDR3 length: 15 residues. The trim removed 3 bases at V and 4 bases at J, leaving 4 bases unmatched. CDR1 is SGHNT, CDR2 YYREEE, per germline (reference sequence). The CDR3 spells CASSWGQGASYGYTF. DNA for the CDR3: TGTGCCAGCAGCTGGGGACAGGGGGCGAGCTATGGCTACACCTTC.